Sequencing of this T cell receptor beta chain was carried out in a study of OX40 agonist ivuxolimab in advanced cancers. Overall study: Prior anti-PD-1, anti-PD-L1 or anti-CTLA-4 therapy was allowed; over 30% had some.

Repertoires were generated with immunoSEQ multiplex PCR, while TCRdb's copy carries only in-frame clones and drops some. The sample yields 25,000 to 35,000 clones, approximately 84% seen once. In germline, CDR1 is SGHKS, CDR2 YYEKEE (reference sequence). With V trimmed by 2 bases and J by 2 bases, 3 bases remained unmatched. This CDR3 spans 14 amino acids. About this clone itself: Its antigen is unknown.

General observations from the study: Fewer expanded clones were found on average in CD4+ than in CD8+ T cells.

This specimen was CD4+ or CD8+ T cells sorted from blood, taken in a trial of the OX40 agonist ivuxolimab. The source of this sequence is an adult with an advanced solid tumor such as melanoma, head and neck, liver or kidney cancer. J is TRBJ2-7 and V is TRBV5-5, with TRBD1 matching over 8 bases. CDR3 protein: CASSFRDRPYEQYF. CDR3 sequence (DNA): TGTGCCAGCAGCTTCCGGGACAGGCCCTACGAGCAGTACTTC.